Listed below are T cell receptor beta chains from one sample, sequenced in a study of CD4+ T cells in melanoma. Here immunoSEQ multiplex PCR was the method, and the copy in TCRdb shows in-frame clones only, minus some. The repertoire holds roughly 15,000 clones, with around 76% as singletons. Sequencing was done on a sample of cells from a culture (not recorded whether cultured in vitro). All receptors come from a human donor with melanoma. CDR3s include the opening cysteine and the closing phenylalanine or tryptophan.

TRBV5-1 CASSLSGTGYGYTF
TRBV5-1 CASSLFLGRNGELFF
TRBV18 CASSLSGGPTGELFF
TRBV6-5 CASSSRDSPNTIYF
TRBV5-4 CASSLGNPRISYNEQFF
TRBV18 CASSPPNRVGNTIYF
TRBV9 CASSPLGFNEQFF
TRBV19 CASSMRGGSGNQPQHF
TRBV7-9 CASSQWDLDTGELFF
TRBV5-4 CASSLRTSSADTQYF
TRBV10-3 CAISEPRDEKLFF
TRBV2 CASSPRDREGGYTF
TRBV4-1 CASSQEGTRNEQYF
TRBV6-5 CASSFPGTNEQFF
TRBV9 CASSPVSGANVLTF
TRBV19 CASSINLANYGYTF
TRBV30 CAWSGLAGADNEQFF
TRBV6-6 CASSFLAGGWNEQFF
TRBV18 CASSPPGGDYYEQYF
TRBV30 CAWHRYRGNYGYTF
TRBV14 CASGRTVRNQPQHF
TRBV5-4 CASSVRGDLAKNIQYF
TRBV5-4 CASSLAGGVTEAFF
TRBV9 CASSGGTSGGDEQFF
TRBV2 CASSYGEWNTEAFF
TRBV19 CASSRQGPTNEKLFF
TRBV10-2 CASSDKRGERYGYTF
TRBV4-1 CASSVYDQGTYEQYF
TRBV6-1 CASSEVREAIPEAFF
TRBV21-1 CASSEKPDGRQVSSYEQYF
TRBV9 CASSEAAASSYEQYF
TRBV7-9 CASSSMANVLTF
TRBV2 CASSAQLESGDTQYF
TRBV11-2 CASSHGTARTYEQYF
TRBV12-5 CASATGETNEKLFF
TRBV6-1 CASNRLAGGADTQYF
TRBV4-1 CASSQFRGPDPLNIQYF